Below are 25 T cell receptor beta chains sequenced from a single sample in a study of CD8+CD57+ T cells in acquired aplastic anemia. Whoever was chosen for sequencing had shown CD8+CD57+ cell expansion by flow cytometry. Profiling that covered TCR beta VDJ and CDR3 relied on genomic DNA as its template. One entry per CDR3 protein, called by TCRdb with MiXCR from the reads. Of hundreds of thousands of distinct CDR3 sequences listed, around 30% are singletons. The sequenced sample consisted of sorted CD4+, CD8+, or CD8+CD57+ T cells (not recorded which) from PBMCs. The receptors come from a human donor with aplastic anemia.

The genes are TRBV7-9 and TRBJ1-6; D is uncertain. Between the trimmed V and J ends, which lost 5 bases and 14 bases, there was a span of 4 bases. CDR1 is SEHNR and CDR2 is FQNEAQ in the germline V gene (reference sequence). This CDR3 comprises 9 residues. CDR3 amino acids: CASSLTLHF. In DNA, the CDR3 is TGTGCCAGCAGCCTAACCCTCCACTTT.

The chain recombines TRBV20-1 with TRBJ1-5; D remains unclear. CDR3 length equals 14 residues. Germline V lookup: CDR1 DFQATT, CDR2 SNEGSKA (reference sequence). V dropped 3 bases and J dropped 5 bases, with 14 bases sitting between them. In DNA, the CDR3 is TGCAGTGCTAGGGTCGGCGGGAGCGATCAGCCCCAGCATTTT. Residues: CSARVGGSDQPQHF.

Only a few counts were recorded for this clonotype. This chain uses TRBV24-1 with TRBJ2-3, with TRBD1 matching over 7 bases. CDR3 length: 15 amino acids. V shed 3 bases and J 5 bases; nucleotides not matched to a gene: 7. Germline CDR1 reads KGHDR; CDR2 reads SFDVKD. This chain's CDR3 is CATSDPMTGRDTQYF. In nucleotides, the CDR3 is TGTGCCACCAGTGATCCGATGACAGGGCGAGATACGCAGTATTTT.

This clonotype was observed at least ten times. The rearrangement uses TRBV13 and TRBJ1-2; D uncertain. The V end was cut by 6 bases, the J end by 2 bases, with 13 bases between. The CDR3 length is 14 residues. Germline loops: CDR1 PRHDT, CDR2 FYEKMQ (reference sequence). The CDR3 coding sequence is TGTGCCAGCAGACCGGCCGGACGGAACTATGGCTACACCTTC. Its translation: CASRPAGRNYGYTF. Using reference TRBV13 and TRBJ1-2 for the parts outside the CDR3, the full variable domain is AAGVIQSPRHLIKEKRETATLKCYPIPRHDTVYWYQQGPGQDPQFLISFYEKMQSDKGSIPDRFSAQQFSDYHSELNMSSLELGDSALYFCASRPAGRNYGYTFGSGTRLTVV.

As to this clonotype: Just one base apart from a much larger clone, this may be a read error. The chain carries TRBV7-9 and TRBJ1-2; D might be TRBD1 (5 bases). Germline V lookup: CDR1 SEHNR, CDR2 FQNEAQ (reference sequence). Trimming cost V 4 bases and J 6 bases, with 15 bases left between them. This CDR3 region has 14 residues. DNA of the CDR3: TGTGCCAGCAGCTCAGGAGGGGCCCTCCATGGCTACACCTTC. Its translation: CASSSGGALHGYTF.

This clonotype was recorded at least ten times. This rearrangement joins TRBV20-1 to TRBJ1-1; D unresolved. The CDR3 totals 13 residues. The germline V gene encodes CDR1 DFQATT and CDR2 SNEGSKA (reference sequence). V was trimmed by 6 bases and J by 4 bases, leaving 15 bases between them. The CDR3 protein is CSAVPRDTTEAFF. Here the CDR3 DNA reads TGCAGTGCCGTACCACGGGATACCACTGAAGCTTTCTTT.

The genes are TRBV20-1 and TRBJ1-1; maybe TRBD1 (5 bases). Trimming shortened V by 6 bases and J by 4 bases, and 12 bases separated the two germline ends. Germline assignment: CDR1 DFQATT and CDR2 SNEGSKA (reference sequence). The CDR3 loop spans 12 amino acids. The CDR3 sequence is CSAHGGGTEAFF. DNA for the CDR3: TGCAGTGCCCACGGGGGAGGCACTGAAGCTTTCTTT.

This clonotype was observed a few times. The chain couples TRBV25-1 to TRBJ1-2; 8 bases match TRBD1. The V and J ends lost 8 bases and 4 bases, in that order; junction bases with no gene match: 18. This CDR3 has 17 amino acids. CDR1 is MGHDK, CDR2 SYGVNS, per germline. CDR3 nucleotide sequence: TGTGCCAGCTCACCTATCCGCAGGGGGCAGGCTGGCTATGGCTACACCTTC. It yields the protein CASSPIRRGQAGYGYTF.

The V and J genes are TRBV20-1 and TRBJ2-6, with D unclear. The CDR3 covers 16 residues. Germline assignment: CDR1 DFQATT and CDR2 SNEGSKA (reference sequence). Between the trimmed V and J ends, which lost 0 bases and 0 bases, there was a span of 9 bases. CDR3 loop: CSARDRQLSGANVLTF. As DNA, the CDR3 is TGCAGTGCTAGAGATAGACAACTCTCTGGGGCCAACGTCCTGACTTTC.

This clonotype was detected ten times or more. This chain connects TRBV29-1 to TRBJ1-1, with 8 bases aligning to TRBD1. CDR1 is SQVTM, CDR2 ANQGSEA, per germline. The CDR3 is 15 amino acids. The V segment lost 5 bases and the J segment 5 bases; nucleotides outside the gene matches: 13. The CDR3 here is CSVLAGGGGVTEAFF. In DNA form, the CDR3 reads TGCAGCGTTTTAGCAGGGGGCGGTGGGGTAACTGAAGCTTTCTTT. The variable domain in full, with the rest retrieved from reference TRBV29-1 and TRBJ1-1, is SAVISQKPSRDICQRGTSLTIQCQVDSQVTMMFWYRQQPGQSLTLIATANQGSEATYESGFVIDKFPISRPNLTFSTLTVSNMSPEDSSIYLCSVLAGGGGVTEAFFGQGTRLTVV.

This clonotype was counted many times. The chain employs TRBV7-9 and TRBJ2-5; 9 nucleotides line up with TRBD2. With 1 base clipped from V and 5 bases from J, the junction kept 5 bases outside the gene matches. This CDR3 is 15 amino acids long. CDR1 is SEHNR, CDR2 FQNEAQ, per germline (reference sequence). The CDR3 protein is CASSLVLAGFETQYF. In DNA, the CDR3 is TGTGCCAGCAGCTTAGTGCTAGCGGGATTTGAGACCCAGTACTTC. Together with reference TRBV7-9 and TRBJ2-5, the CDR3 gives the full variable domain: DTGVSQNPRHKITKRGQNVTFRCDPISEHNRLYWYRQTLGQGPEFLTYFQNEAQLEKSRLLSDRFSAERPKGSFSTLEIQRTEQGDSAMYLCASSLVLAGFETQYFGPGTRLLVL.

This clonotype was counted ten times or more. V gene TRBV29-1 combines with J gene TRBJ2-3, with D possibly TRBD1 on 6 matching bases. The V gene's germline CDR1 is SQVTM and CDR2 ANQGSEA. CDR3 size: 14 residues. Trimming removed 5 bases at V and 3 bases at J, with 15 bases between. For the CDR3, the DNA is TGCAGCGTTACACAGGGTGATGGGACAGATACGCAGTATTTT. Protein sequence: CSVTQGDGTDTQYF.

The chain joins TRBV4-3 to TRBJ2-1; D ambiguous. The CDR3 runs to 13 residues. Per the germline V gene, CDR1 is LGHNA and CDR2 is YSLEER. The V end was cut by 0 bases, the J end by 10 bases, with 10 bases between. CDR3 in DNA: TGCGCCAGCAGCCAAGAGTGGAACTACGAGCAGTTCTTC. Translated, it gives CASSQEWNYEQFF.

Here the CDR3 reads CASSESGSAYNEQFF. CDR3 bases: TGTGCCAGCAGTGAATCAGGGAGCGCCTACAATGAGCAGTTCTTC. The V and J genes are TRBV25-1 and TRBJ2-1, with D perhaps being TRBD1 or TRBD2 (5 bases each). Germline V gene lookup returns CDR1 MGHDK and CDR2 SYGVNS. Trimming took 1 base from V and 2 from J, leaving 9 bases between them. The CDR3 spans 15 residues.

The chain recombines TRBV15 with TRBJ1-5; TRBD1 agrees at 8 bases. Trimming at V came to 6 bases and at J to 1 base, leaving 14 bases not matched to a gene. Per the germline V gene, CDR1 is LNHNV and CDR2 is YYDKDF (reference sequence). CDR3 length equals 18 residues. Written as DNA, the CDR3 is TGTGCCACCAGAGTTGGACAGGGAAATTTAAGGAGCAATCAGCCCCAGCATTTT. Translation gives CATRVGQGNLRSNQPQHF.

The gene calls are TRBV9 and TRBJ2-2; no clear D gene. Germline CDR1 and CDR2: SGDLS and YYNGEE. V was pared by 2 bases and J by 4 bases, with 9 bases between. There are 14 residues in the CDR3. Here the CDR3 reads CASSVVSITGELFF. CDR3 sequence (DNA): TGTGCCAGCAGCGTTGTCTCTATCACCGGGGAGCTGTTTTTT. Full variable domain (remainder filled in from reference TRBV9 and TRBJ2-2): DSGVTQTPKHLITATGQRVTLRCSPRSGDLSVYWYQQSLDQGLQFLIQYYNGEERAKGNILERFSAQQFPDLHSELNLSSLELGDSALYFCASSVVSITGELFFGEGSRLTVL.

Here the CDR3 reads CASSENSGPYNEAFF. CDR3 DNA: TGTGCCAGCAGTGAGAATAGCGGGCCCTACAATGAAGCTTTCTTT. This chain connects TRBV2 to TRBJ1-1; no reliable D call. Germline CDR1 SNHLY, CDR2 FYNNEI. V lost 3 bases, J lost 7 bases, and 18 bases lay in between. This CDR3 comprises 15 residues.

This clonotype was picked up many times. The CDR3 region is CASSDTDSGNTEAFF. CDR3 DNA: TGTGCCAGCAGTGATACTGACAGTGGGAACACTGAAGCTTTCTTT. J is TRBJ1-1 and V is TRBV2, with D maybe TRBD1 (5 bases). The CDR3 contains 15 residues. V was pared by 3 bases and J by 1 base, with 12 bases between. The V gene's germline CDR1 is SNHLY and CDR2 FYNNEI.

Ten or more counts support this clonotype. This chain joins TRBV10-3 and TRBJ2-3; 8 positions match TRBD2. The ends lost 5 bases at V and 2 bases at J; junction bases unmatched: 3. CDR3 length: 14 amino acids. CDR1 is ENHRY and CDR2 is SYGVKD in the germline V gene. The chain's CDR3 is CAISTSGHTDTQYF. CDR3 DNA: TGTGCCATCAGTACTAGCGGCCACACAGATACGCAGTATTTT.

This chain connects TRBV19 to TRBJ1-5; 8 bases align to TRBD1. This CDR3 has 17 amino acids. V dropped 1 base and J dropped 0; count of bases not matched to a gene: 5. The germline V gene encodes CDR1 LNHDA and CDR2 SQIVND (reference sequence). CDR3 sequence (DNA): TGTGCCAGTAGTATAGTGGGTACAGGGGGTAGCAATCAGCCCCAGCATTTT. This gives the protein CASSIVGTGGSNQPQHF. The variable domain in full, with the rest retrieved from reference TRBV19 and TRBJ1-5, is DGGITQSPKYLFRKEGQNVTLSCEQNLNHDAMYWYRQDPGQGLRLIYYSQIVNDFQKGDIAEGYSVSREKKESFPLTVTSAQKNPTAFYLCASSIVGTGGSNQPQHFGDGTRLSIL.

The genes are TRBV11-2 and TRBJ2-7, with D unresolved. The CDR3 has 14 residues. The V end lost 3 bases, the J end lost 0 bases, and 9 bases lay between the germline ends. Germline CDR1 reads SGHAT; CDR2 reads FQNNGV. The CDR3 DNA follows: TGTGCCAGCAGCTTTGTCAGAAACTCCTACGAGCAGTACTTC. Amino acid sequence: CASSFVRNSYEQYF.

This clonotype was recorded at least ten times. CDR3 residues: CASRKDSPGNTIYF. In DNA form, the CDR3 reads TGTGCCAGCAGGAAGGATTCTCCTGGAAACACCATATATTTT. The rearrangement links TRBV2 to TRBJ1-3; no clear D. The V end was cut by 6 bases, the J end by 2 bases, with 11 bases between. The CDR3 consists of 14 residues. The germline V gene encodes CDR1 SNHLY and CDR2 FYNNEI.

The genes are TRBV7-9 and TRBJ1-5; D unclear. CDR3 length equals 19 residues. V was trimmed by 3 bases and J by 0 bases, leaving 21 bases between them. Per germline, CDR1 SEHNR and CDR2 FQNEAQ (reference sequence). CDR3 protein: CASSFETLSGRASNQPQHF. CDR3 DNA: TGTGCCAGCAGCTTCGAGACGTTATCGGGTAGGGCTAGCAATCAGCCCCAGCATTTT. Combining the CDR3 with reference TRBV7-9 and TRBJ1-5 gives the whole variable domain DTGVSQNPRHKITKRGQNVTFRCDPISEHNRLYWYRQTLGQGPEFLTYFQNEAQLEKSRLLSDRFSAERPKGSFSTLEIQRTEQGDSAMYLCASSFETLSGRASNQPQHFGDGTRLSIL.

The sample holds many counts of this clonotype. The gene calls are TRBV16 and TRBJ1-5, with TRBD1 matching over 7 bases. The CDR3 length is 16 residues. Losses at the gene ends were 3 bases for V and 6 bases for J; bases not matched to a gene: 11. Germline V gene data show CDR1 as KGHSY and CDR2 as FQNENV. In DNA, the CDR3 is TGTGCCAGCAGCCAGTCCGGGACAGCCTTCGGTCAGCCCCAGCATTTT. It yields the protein CASSQSGTAFGQPQHF.

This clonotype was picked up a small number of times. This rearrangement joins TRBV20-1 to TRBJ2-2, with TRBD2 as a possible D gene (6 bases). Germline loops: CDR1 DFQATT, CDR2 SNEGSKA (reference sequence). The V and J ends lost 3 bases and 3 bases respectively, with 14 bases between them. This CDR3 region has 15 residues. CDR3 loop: CSARRGEVDTGELFF. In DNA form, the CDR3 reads TGCAGTGCTAGGAGAGGGGAGGTCGACACCGGGGAGCTGTTTTTT.